The 16 T cell receptor beta chains in this list originate from one sample, sequenced in a study of cytomegalovirus exposure and HLA in healthy donors. PCR employed 60 Vbeta and 13 Jbeta primers. TCRdb keeps only in-frame clones here, not all; method: immunoSEQ multiplex PCR. The repertoire holds some 140,000 clones, with about 80% as singletons. The sample taken for sequencing was PBMCs. These receptors came from a man between 25 and 39 years old in good health and CMV-seropositive.

V is TRBV9 and J is TRBJ1-2, with TRBD1 identical over 7 bases. The junction had 6 bases not matched to a gene; V was cut back by 0 bases and J by 4 bases. Germline loops: CDR1 SGDLS, CDR2 YYNGEE. The CDR3 has 15 amino acids. The CDR3 protein is CASSVVSGGSYGYTF. Written as DNA, the CDR3 is TGTGCCAGCAGCGTAGTGTCAGGGGGTTCCTATGGCTACACCTTC.

V and J are TRBV6-6 and TRBJ2-7, with TRBD1 matching over 7 bases. Germline-derived CDR1 and CDR2 are MNHNY and SVGAGI (reference sequence). The CDR3 has 14 amino acids. J gave up 7 bases and V 5 bases, and 11 bases lay outside the gene matches. DNA for the CDR3: TGTGCCAGCAGTCCCGGGACAGCTAGGTGGGAGCAGTACTTC. It translates to CASSPGTARWEQYF.

The CDR3 DNA reads TGTGCCAGCAGATATAATGGACAGGGAATTGGAGAGACCCAGTACTTC. It codes for CASRYNGQGIGETQYF. V gene TRBV27 combines with J gene TRBJ2-5; 8 bases are shared with TRBD1. CDR1 is MNHEY, CDR2 SMNVEV, per germline (reference sequence). V lost 6 bases and J lost 4; bases outside the gene matches: 13. This CDR3 has 16 residues.

The chain recombines TRBV19 with TRBJ1-4, with D perhaps TRBD1 (5 bases). Per the germline V gene, CDR1 is LNHDA and CDR2 is SQIVND (reference sequence). CDR3 length equals 17 residues. V was shortened by 1 base and J by 5 bases, with 17 bases between the two germline ends. CDR3 residues: CASSIVGQGTWNEKLFF. CDR3 nucleotides: TGTGCCAGTAGTATAGTCGGCCAGGGCACATGGAATGAAAAACTGTTTTTT.

The count of this clone is one. The rearrangement uses TRBV13 and TRBJ2-3; D may be TRBD2 (6 bases). CDR1 is PRHDT and CDR2 is FYEKMQ in the germline V gene (reference sequence). This CDR3 contains 13 residues. Trimming shortened V by 1 base and J by 9 bases, and 11 bases separated the two germline ends. The CDR3 here is CASSLDGSDTQYF. CDR3 bases: TGTGCCAGCAGCTTAGACGGGAGCGACACGCAGTATTTT.

This chain joins TRBV7-3 and TRBJ1-1; 7 bases align to TRBD1. The CDR3 consists of 15 residues. Germline V CDR1 and CDR2: SGHTA, FQGTGA. V shed 2 bases and J 3 bases; nucleotides not matched to a gene: 6. Here the CDR3 DNA reads TGTGCCAGCAGCTTACTTGGGACAGAACACACTGAAGCTTTCTTT. Its translation: CASSLLGTEHTEAFF.

The CDR3 DNA sequence: TGTGCCAGCAGCATAGAGGGATTGGGCTACGAGCAGTACTTC. Translating it yields CASSIEGLGYEQYF. The V gene is TRBV27, the J gene TRBJ2-5; tentative D call: TRBD2 (5 bases). The DNA matches TRBJ2-7 better at its end, which makes the J call doubtful. The CDR3 extends over 14 amino acids. Germline CDR1 MNHEY, CDR2 SMNVEV (reference sequence).

Of note for this clone: Mismatch with germline at one junction end may stem from a read error. The V gene is TRBV6-4, the J gene TRBJ1-2; 9 nucleotides line up with TRBD1. Germline V lookup: CDR1 MRHNA, CDR2 SNTAGT. The length of the CDR3 is 14 residues. This chain's CDR3 is CASSPGQGFYGYPF. The CDR3 bases are TGTGCCAGCAGCCCGGGACAGGGCTTCTATGGCTACCCCTTC.

This clone was recorded once. The rearrangement uses TRBV4-1 and TRBJ1-1; possibly TRBD1 for D (6 bases). The CDR3 is 15 residues long. Trimming left V 3 bases short and J 6 bases short, with 17 bases between. CDR1 and CDR2 from the germline V gene are MGHRA and YSYEKL. The CDR3 DNA sequence: TGCGCCAGCAGCCACGTCAGGGGCCAATCCCCTGAAGCTTTCTTT. Translated, it gives CASSHVRGQSPEAFF.

The chain carries TRBV19 and TRBJ2-1, with a possible D match to TRBD1 (6 bases). The CDR3 length is 16 residues. V gave up 6 bases and J gave up 5 bases, with 20 bases separating them. Germline V CDR1 and CDR2: LNHDA, SQIVND (reference sequence). The CDR3 protein is CASSDPQGSLNNEQFF. The CDR3 DNA reads as TGTGCCAGTAGCGACCCTCAGGGGTCCCTCAACAATGAGCAGTTCTTC.

The chain employs TRBV4-1 and TRBJ2-3; 8 bases agree with TRBD2. The V gene's germline CDR1 is MGHRA and CDR2 YSYEKL. Trimming took 4 bases from V and 4 from J; bases not matched to a gene: 4. This CDR3 spans 14 amino acids. The CDR3 loop reads CASSLEGLADTQYF. CDR3 DNA: TGCGCCAGCAGCCTGGAGGGACTAGCAGATACGCAGTATTTT.

This chain joins TRBV5-1 and TRBJ2-1, with D possibly matching TRBD1 (6 bases). The germline gives CDR1 SGHRS, CDR2 YFSETQ. The CDR3 is made up of 16 amino acids. V lost 0 bases and J 5 bases, leaving 15 bases between the germline ends. The DNA for the CDR3 is TGCGCCAGCAGCTTGGTTCAGGGGAAGGGAGACAATGAGCAGTTCTTC. Translation: CASSLVQGKGDNEQFF.

Here the CDR3 DNA reads TGTGCCAGCAGCGTAGAATTTTTTGGCGGCTCCTACAATGAGCAGTTCTTC. Protein: CASSVEFFGGSYNEQFF. The chain recombines TRBV9 with TRBJ2-1, with no clear D. The CDR3 has 17 residues. Germline loops: CDR1 SGDLS, CDR2 YYNGEE. V was trimmed by 0 bases and J by 0 bases, leaving 13 bases between them.

The chain has TRBV19 and TRBJ1-1; TRBD1 matches at 8 bases. This CDR3 has 14 amino acids. The germline V gene has CDR1 LNHDA and CDR2 SQIVND (reference sequence). The junction had 9 bases not matched to a gene; V was cut back by 2 bases and J by 10 bases. The DNA of the CDR3 is TGTGCCAGTAGTATAAATCCGGACAGGGTGGTAGCTTTCTTT. Translating it yields CASSINPDRVVAFF. Full variable domain (outside the CDR3, taken from reference TRBV19 and TRBJ1-1): DGGITQSPKYLFRKEGQNVTLSCEQNLNHDAMYWYRQDPGQGLRLIYYSQIVNDFQKGDIAEGYSVSREKKESFPLTVTSAQKNPTAFYLCASSINPDRVVAFFGQGTRLTVV.

V gene TRBV19 combines with J gene TRBJ2-1; D might be TRBD2 (5 bases). Germline V CDR1 and CDR2: LNHDA, SQIVND (reference sequence). This CDR3 comprises 13 residues. V dropped 1 base and J dropped 5 bases, with 6 bases sitting between them. The CDR3 DNA is TGTGCCAGTAGTATAGCGACTAACAATGAGCAGTTCTTC. It codes for CASSIATNNEQFF.

The V and J genes are TRBV7-6 and TRBJ2-1; D is possibly TRBD2 (5 bases). CDR3 length equals 15 residues. Trimming removed 3 bases from V and 3 bases from J, with 12 bases in between. CDR1 is SGHVS, CDR2 FNYEAQ, per germline. The CDR3: CASSFQDSYYNEQFF. The CDR3 bases are TGTGCCAGCAGCTTCCAGGACTCATACTACAATGAGCAGTTCTTC.